Shown below are 3 T cell receptor beta chains from a single sample sequenced in a study of identical twins. One entry per CDR3 protein results from TCRdb running MiXCR on the 5' RACE reads. Of under 450,000 distinct CDR3 sequences listed, roughly 18% are singletons. The sequencing sample was made of naive T cells sorted from blood. The receptors shown here come from a man aged 50 to 59 in good health.

The sample holds a few counts of this clonotype. The chain links TRBV7-2 to TRBJ2-1, with D possibly matching TRBD2 (6 bases). The CDR3 is 16 amino acids. Germline values: CDR1 SGHTA, CDR2 FQGNSA. V lost 8 bases to trimming and J lost 2 bases, with 19 bases between them. CDR3 nucleotides: TGTGCCAGCGGGCACCGGGACTCCCTAACCTACAATGAGCAGTTCTTC. It is translated as CASGHRDSLTYNEQFF.

This clonotype has at least ten counts. The chain uses TRBV20-1 and TRBJ2-1; 11 bases are shared with TRBD2. This CDR3 spans 14 amino acids. With 5 bases clipped from V and 8 bases from J, the junction kept 8 bases outside the gene matches. The V gene's germline CDR1 is DFQATT and CDR2 SNEGSKA (reference sequence). CDR3 sequence (DNA): TGCAGTGCTTTTAGCGGGGGGGCATTCTATGAGCAGTTCTTC. It encodes CSAFSGGAFYEQFF.

This clonotype was detected only a few times. The CDR3 DNA reads as TGTGCCAGCAGCTTTGGACAGCTCTCCTACGAGCAGTACTTC. Protein product: CASSFGQLSYEQYF. The chain employs TRBV11-2 and TRBJ2-7, with D possibly being TRBD1 (6 bases). The length of the CDR3 is 14 residues. Trimming removed 3 bases from V and 0 bases from J, with 9 bases in between. Germline CDR1 SGHAT, CDR2 FQNNGV.